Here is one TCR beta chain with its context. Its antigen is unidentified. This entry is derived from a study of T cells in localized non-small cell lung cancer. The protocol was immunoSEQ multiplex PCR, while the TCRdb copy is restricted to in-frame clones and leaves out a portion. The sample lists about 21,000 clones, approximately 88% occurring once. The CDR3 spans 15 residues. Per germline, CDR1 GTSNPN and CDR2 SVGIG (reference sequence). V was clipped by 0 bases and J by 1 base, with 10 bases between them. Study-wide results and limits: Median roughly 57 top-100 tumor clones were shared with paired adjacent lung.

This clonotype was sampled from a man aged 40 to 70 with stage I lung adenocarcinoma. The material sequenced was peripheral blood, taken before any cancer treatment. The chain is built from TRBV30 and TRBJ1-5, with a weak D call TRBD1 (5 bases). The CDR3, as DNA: TGTGCCTGGAGTGTAACGGCAGGGAGCAATCAGCCCCAGCATTTT. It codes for CAWSVTAGSNQPQHF.